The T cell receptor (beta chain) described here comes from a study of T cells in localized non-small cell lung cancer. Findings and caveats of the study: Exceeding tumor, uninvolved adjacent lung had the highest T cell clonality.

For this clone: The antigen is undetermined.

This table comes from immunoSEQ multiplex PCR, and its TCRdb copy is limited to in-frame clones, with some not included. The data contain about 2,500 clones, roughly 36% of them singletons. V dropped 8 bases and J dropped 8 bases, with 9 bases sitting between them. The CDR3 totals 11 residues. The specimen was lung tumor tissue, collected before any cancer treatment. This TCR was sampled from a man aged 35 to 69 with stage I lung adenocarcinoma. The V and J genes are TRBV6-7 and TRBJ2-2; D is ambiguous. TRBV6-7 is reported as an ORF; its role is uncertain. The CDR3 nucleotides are TGTGCCAGCGGGCGGATGGGGGAGCTGTTTTTT. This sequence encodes CASGRMGELFF.